The clone carrying this TCR beta chain has only one observation. The sample belongs to a study of blood T cell repertoires in COVID-19. Clones were sequenced by immunoSEQ multiplex PCR, and TCRdb holds only the in-frame ones, with some missing. The data show around 140,000 clones, approximately 80% seen once. The V and J ends lost 11 bases and 3 bases, in that order; junction bases with no gene match: 11. Germline V gives CDR1 SEHNR, CDR2 FQNEAQ (reference sequence). The CDR3 length is 15 residues. Sequenced material: peripheral blood. This clonotype was obtained from a woman between 55 and 75 years old with active or convalescent COVID-19. The rearrangement joins TRBV7-9 to TRBJ2-2; 8 bases align to TRBD2. CDR3 loop: CAASGSGADTGELFF. The CDR3 DNA reads as TGTGCCGCCTCCGGTAGCGGGGCGGACACCGGGGAGCTGTTTTTT.